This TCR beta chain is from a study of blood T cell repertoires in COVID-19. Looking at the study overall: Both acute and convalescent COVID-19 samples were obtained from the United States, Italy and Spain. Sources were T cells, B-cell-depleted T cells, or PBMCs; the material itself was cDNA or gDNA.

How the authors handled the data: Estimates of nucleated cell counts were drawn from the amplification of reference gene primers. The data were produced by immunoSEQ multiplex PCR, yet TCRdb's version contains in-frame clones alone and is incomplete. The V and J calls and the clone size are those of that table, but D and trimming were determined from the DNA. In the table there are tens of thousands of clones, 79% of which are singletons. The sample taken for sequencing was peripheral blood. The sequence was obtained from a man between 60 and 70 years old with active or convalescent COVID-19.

The CDR3 nucleotides read TGTGCCAGCAGCCAATCCGGGGGAAAACTGTTTTTT. It translates to CASSQSGGKLFF. This rearrangement joins TRBV3-1 (or the pseudogene TRBV3-2) to TRBJ1-4; D perhaps matches TRBD1 (5 bases). The germline V and J ends were trimmed by 2 bases and 10 bases, with 8 bases remaining between them. The CDR3 has 12 residues. In germline, CDR1 is LGHDT, CDR2 YNNKEL (reference sequence).